The 25 T cell receptor beta chains below were found in one sample sequenced in a study of breast tumors, draining lymph nodes, adjacent tissues (dated by TCRdb to between 2015 and 2016). The receptor library was made with multiplex PCR. Sequencer: Illumina HiSeq 2000. TCRdb's own reprocessing of the public reads used fastp at Q25 and MiXCR and kept productive beta chains. Each record represents a unique CDR3 protein, reported with the most common genes and DNA among its rows. The sample table records some 130,000 distinct CDR3 sequences; approximately 20% of these occur just once. Clones ranked in the top ten supply just over 2.5% of the sample. The lymph node samples were taken from the axillary draining lymph nodes of breast cancer patients. Sequencing was performed on axillary lymph node tissue. The receptors originated from a female donor with breast cancer. Some clones in this sample may be carry-over from other donors' samples.

This clonotype was detected many times. The chain uses TRBV19 and TRBJ2-2; 9 nucleotides agree with TRBD2. The CDR3 loop spans 14 amino acids. V was pared by 7 bases and J by 7 bases, with 7 bases of the junction left unmatched. Germline CDR1 and CDR2: LNHDA and SQIVND (reference sequence). Written as DNA, the CDR3 is TGTGCCAGTACCGCGGGAGGGTCTGGCGGGGAGCTGTTTTTT. Translated: CASTAGGSGGELFF. Using reference TRBV19 and TRBJ2-2 for the parts outside the CDR3, the full variable domain is DGGITQSPKYLFRKEGQNVTLSCEQNLNHDAMYWYRQDPGQGLRLIYYSQIVNDFQKGDIAEGYSVSREKKESFPLTVTSAQKNPTAFYLCASTAGGSGGELFFGEGSRLTVL.

The chain recombines TRBV12-3 or TRBV12-4 with TRBJ2-1, with D perhaps TRBD1 or TRBD2 (5 bases each). The CDR3 sequence is 12 residues long. V was shortened by 6 bases and J by 15 bases, with 18 bases between the two germline ends. The CDR3 protein is CASRRDGDEWFF. The CDR3 region has the DNA TGTGCCAGCAGAAGGGACGGCGATGAGTGGTTCTTC.

On this clonotype: Possible read error: a much larger clone is one base away. The CDR3 carries no conserved terminal phenylalanine or tryptophan, so it likely arises from a read error. The rearrangement uses TRBV10-3 and TRBJ2-5; D is undetermined. Trimming shortened V by 5 bases and J by 4 bases, and 11 bases separated the two germline ends. Germline V CDR1 and CDR2: ENHRY, SYGVKD. The length of the CDR3 is 13 residues. This CDR3 reads CAISPGRVETQYL. DNA of the CDR3: TGTGCCATCAGTCCCGGAAGGGTAGAGACCCAGTACCTC.

The rearrangement uses TRBV7-8 and TRBJ2-4, with TRBD2 identical over 11 bases. The CDR3 has 19 amino acids. Germline CDR1 is SGHVS and CDR2 is FQNEAQ. V lost 5 bases to trimming and J lost 0 bases; unmatched junction nucleotides: 12. CDR3 sequence: CASSALTSGKSSAKNIQYF. The CDR3 nucleotides read TGTGCCAGCAGCGCCTTGACTAGCGGGAAAAGTTCAGCCAAAAACATTCAGTACTTC. Full variable domain (outside the CDR3, taken from reference TRBV7-8 and TRBJ2-4): GAGVSQSPRYKVAKRGQDVALRCDPISGHVSLFWYQQALGQGPEFLTYFQNEAQLDKSGLPSDRFFAERPEGSVSTLKIQRTQQEDSAVYLCASSALTSGKSSAKNIQYFGAGTRLSVL.

Note on this clonotype: At one end, the junction sequence differs from germline, possibly due to a read error. The chain links TRBV9 to TRBJ2-1; TRBD2 matches at 11 bases. Germline CDR1 reads SGDLS; CDR2 reads YYNGEE. CDR3 length: 12 amino acids. The CDR3 reads CASSPTSGSPLF. The DNA for the CDR3 is TGTGCCAGCAGCCCTACTAGCGGGAGTCCCCTCTTC.

The sample holds many counts of this clonotype. The chain couples TRBV7-9 to TRBJ2-5; 10 positions match TRBD1. CDR1 and CDR2 from the germline V gene are SEHNR and FQNEAQ (reference sequence). This CDR3 is 13 amino acids long. J lost 5 bases, V lost 6 bases, and 3 bases had no gene match. The chain's CDR3 is CASRRTGGETQYF. The CDR3 DNA sequence: TGTGCCAGCAGACGGACAGGGGGGGAGACCCAGTACTTC.

The chain has TRBV7-3 and TRBJ2-7, with TRBD1 matching over 8 bases. The germline gives CDR1 SGHTA, CDR2 FQGTGA. V shed 5 bases, J shed 0 bases, and the junction held 0 bases outside the gene matches. The CDR3 is 13 amino acids. The CDR3: CASSQGASYEQYF. The CDR3 DNA is TGTGCCAGCAGCCAGGGGGCCTCCTACGAGCAGTACTTC. Full variable domain (remainder filled in from reference TRBV7-3 and TRBJ2-7): GAGVSQTPSNKVTEKGKYVELRCDPISGHTALYWYRQSLGQGPEFLIYFQGTGAADDSGLPNDRFFAVRPEGSVSTLKIQRTERGDSAVYLCASSQGASYEQYFGPGTRLTVT.

In this sample, this clonotype turned up many times. The chain joins TRBV7-9 to TRBJ2-1; a weak D match, TRBD1 (6 bases). Trimming removed 1 base from V and 4 bases from J, with 11 bases in between. Germline V lookup: CDR1 SEHNR, CDR2 FQNEAQ (reference sequence). The CDR3 is made up of 15 amino acids. The CDR3 DNA reads TGTGCCAGCAGCTTAGGGGACAACCCTTACAATGAGCAGTTCTTC. Residues: CASSLGDNPYNEQFF.

This clonotype was found many times. The chain recombines TRBV19 with TRBJ2-7; D might be TRBD1 (6 bases). This CDR3 has 13 amino acids. The V gene's germline CDR1 is LNHDA and CDR2 SQIVND (reference sequence). Trimming left V 7 bases short and J 0 bases short, with 10 bases between. The CDR3 nucleotides read TGTGCCAGTAACACAGGGAGCTCCTACGAGCAGTACTTC. It encodes CASNTGSSYEQYF.

As concerns this clonotype: With a much larger clone just one base away, this may be a read error. The chain joins TRBV3-1 to TRBJ2-5; D gene unclear. Deletions cut 1 base from V and 4 bases from J, with 10 bases between. The germline V gene encodes CDR1 LGHDT and CDR2 YNNKEL (reference sequence). CDR3 size: 14 residues. Here the CDR3 DNA reads TGTGCCAGCAGCCAAGCCACAGCGCTAGAGACCCAGTACTTC. It yields the protein CASSQATALETQYF.

This clonotype is a singleton in its sample. V is TRBV3-1 and J is TRBJ2-3, with D perhaps TRBD2 (5 bases). This CDR3 spans 13 amino acids. Germline CDR1 reads LGHDT; CDR2 reads YNNKEL (reference sequence). V lost 11 bases and J 1 base, leaving 13 bases between the germline ends. CDR3 bases: TGTGCCGGCGGCGGGCGGGGCACAGATACGCAGTATTTT. Protein: CAGGGRGTDTQYF.

Ten or more counts support this clonotype. CDR3 sequence reads: CASSQDSDHSYEQYF. DNA for the CDR3: TGTGCCAGCAGCCAAGATTCGGACCACTCCTACGAGCAGTACTTC. The rearrangement links TRBV3-1 to TRBJ2-7; D is ambiguous. The CDR3 has 15 amino acids. V was pared by 0 bases and J by 0 bases, with 9 bases between. Per germline, CDR1 LGHDT and CDR2 YNNKEL (reference sequence).

The chain links TRBV4-3 to TRBJ2-3; 9 nucleotides align to TRBD1. The J segment lost 5 bases and the V segment lost 0 bases, leaving 6 bases of the junction unmatched. CDR1 is LGHNA, CDR2 YSLEER, per germline. There are 16 residues in the CDR3. The CDR3 protein is CASSQDRQGGEDTQYF. In nucleotides, the CDR3 is TGCGCCAGCAGCCAAGATAGACAGGGGGGGGAAGATACGCAGTATTTT.

Only a few counts were recorded for this clonotype. The chain uses TRBV7-9 and TRBJ2-5; D unclear. CDR1 is SEHNR, CDR2 FQNEAQ, per germline (reference sequence). Trimming took off 4 bases at V and 1 base at J, with 10 bases between the two ends. The CDR3 is 14 amino acids. The CDR3 loop reads CASSSAGSQETQYF. CDR3 coding DNA: TGTGCCAGCAGCTCCGCCGGCAGCCAAGAGACCCAGTACTTC.

The sample holds many counts of this clonotype. The chain has TRBV3-1 and TRBJ2-3; possibly TRBD2 for D (5 bases). The germline gives CDR1 LGHDT, CDR2 YNNKEL (reference sequence). The CDR3 length is 15 residues. Trimming took off 4 bases at V and 0 bases at J, with 11 bases between the two ends. This CDR3 is CASSPGLSSTDTQYF. The CDR3 nucleotides are TGTGCCAGCAGCCCCGGACTCTCTAGCACAGATACGCAGTATTTT.

This clonotype has at least ten counts. V usage is TRBV6-1 and J usage is TRBJ2-7; D remains ambiguous. Germline CDR1 and CDR2: MNHNS and SASEGT. The CDR3 loop spans 10 amino acids. Trimming shortened V by 3 bases and J by 3 bases, and 0 bases separated the two germline ends. The DNA of the CDR3 is TGTGCCAGCAGTGACTACGAGCAGTACTTC. Translated: CASSDYEQYF.

This clonotype was counted at least ten times. This chain joins TRBV6-6 and TRBJ2-5; D uncertain. V was cut by 0 bases and J by 2 bases, with 10 bases left in between. Per the germline V gene, CDR1 is MNHNY and CDR2 is SVGAGI (reference sequence). The CDR3 length is 15 residues. The DNA of the CDR3 is TGTGCCAGCAGTTACTCGTCAGAGAGTCAAGAGACCCAGTACTTC. This sequence encodes CASSYSSESQETQYF.

At least ten counts were recorded for this clonotype. The V call is TRBV6-4, the J call TRBJ2-3; a weak D match, TRBD2 (6 bases). V was clipped by 4 bases and J by 4 bases, with 9 bases between them. The CDR3 loop spans 13 amino acids. Germline loops: CDR1 MRHNA, CDR2 SNTAGT. For the CDR3, the DNA is TGTGCCAGCAGTGTGGAGGGATCAGATACGCAGTATTTT. Protein: CASSVEGSDTQYF.

This clonotype was recorded many times. This chain uses TRBV11-2 with TRBJ2-5; 8 positions agree with TRBD1. The germline CDR1 and CDR2 sequences are SGHAT and FQNNGV. The J segment lost 5 bases and the V segment lost 1 base, leaving 6 bases of the junction unmatched. The CDR3 is made up of 15 amino acids. Written as DNA, the CDR3 is TGTGCCAGCAGCTTAGTTTACAGGGGGAAGGAGACCCAGTACTTC. Residues: CASSLVYRGKETQYF.

In its sample, this clonotype was seen many times. V gene TRBV6-2 or TRBV6-3 combines with J gene TRBJ2-7, with TRBD2 matching 7 bases. The CDR3 covers 14 residues. Germline V lookup: CDR1 MNHEY, CDR2 SVGEGT. V gave up 6 bases and J gave up 6 bases; unmatched junction bases: 11. The CDR3 reads CASSPLWEGLEQYF. The CDR3, as DNA: TGTGCCAGCAGCCCTCTATGGGAGGGTCTCGAGCAGTACTTC.

This clonotype came up a few times. CDR3 in DNA: TGTGCCAGCAGTTCATCAGGGGCTACTAATGAAAAACTGTTTTTT. Amino acids: CASSSSGATNEKLFF. The chain combines TRBV28 with TRBJ1-4; maybe TRBD1 (6 bases). The germline V and J ends were trimmed by 4 bases and 2 bases, with 11 bases remaining between them. Germline CDR1 and CDR2: MDHEN and SYDVKM. There are 15 residues in the CDR3.

To note about this clonotype: A much more abundant neighbour one base away suggests this may be a read error. The J gene is TRBJ1-5, the V gene TRBV6-6; TRBD1 is a possible D gene (5 bases). This CDR3 region has 13 residues. The germline V and J ends were trimmed by 2 bases and 6 bases, with 8 bases remaining between them. Germline CDR1 is MNHNY and CDR2 is SVGAGI (reference sequence). The DNA for the CDR3 is TGTGCCAGCAGTTACCGGGGGGGTCAGCCCCAGCATTTT. It specifies CASSYRGGQPQHF.

Worth noting for this clonotype: Just one base apart from a much larger clone, this may be a read error. V is TRBV12-3 or TRBV12-4 and J is TRBJ2-5, with D perhaps matching TRBD1 or TRBD2 (5 bases each). This CDR3 region has 14 residues. The V end was cut by 3 bases, the J end by 2 bases, with 10 bases between. This CDR3 reads CASSLGREQETQYF. The CDR3 DNA sequence: TGTGCCAGCAGTTTGGGCAGGGAGCAAGAGACCCAGTACTTC.

Comment on this clonotype: A much more abundant neighbour one base away suggests this may be a read error. The gene calls are TRBV2 and TRBJ2-1; no firm D call. CDR1 is SNHLY, CDR2 FYNNEI, per germline. The CDR3 runs to 8 residues. The CDR3, as DNA: TGTGCCAGCAATGAGCAGCTCTTC. This encodes CASNEQLF.

This clonotype appeared many times. The V call is TRBV6-5, the J call TRBJ2-1; 9 bases map to TRBD2. There are 14 residues in the CDR3. Losses at the gene ends were 7 bases for V and 8 bases for J; bases not matched to a gene: 9. Germline loops: CDR1 MNHEY, CDR2 SVGAGI. CDR3 nucleotides: TGTGCCAGCAAGGTGGTAGCGGGAGACCATGAGCAGTTCTTC. This sequence encodes CASKVVAGDHEQFF.